These T cell receptor beta chains were read from a single sample in a study of identical twins. From the 5' RACE reads, TCRdb called clonotypes with MiXCR, one entry per CDR3 protein. The profile shows approximately 1.8 million distinct CDR3 sequences, 32% of them singletons. The sequenced sample consisted of cord blood. The origin of the receptors is a newborn girl in good health. The CDR3 runs from the conserved cysteine through the conserved F or W. The D gene is left open where the match is weak. Only part of the rows carry a size: once, few, many, or a class if the clone is expanded.

V gene	clone size	J gene	D gene	CDR3 protein	CDR3 DNA
TRBV12-3/TRBV12-4	many	TRBJ1-2	.	CASRPDGSNYGYTF	TGTGCCAGCAGGCCTGACGGGTCTAACTATGGCTACACCTTC
TRBV9	many	TRBJ2-7	.	CASSVVGIRTLDSYEQYF	TGTGCCAGCAGCGTAGTAGGAATTAGGACTCTTGACTCCTACGAGCAGTACTTC
TRBV20-1	.	TRBJ1-2	.	CSASSGAIYGYTF	TGCAGTGCTAGTTCAGGGGCGATCTATGGCTACACCTTC
TRBV29-1	few	TRBJ1-2	.	CSATRAGGYTF	TGCAGCGCCACGAGGGCCGGGGGCTACACCTTC
TRBV20-1	.	TRBJ2-5	TRBD1	CSARLEQGAETQYF	TGCAGTGCTAGATTGGAACAGGGGGCAGAGACCCAGTACTTC
TRBV12-3/TRBV12-4	many	TRBJ1-2	TRBD1	CASSQRTGGGYTF	TGTGCCAGCAGCCAGAGGACAGGGGGAGGCTACACCTTC
TRBV27	once	TRBJ2-3	.	CASSFQRTPPDTQYF	TGTGCCAGCAGTTTCCAAAGGACCCCCCCGGATACGCAGTATTTT
TRBV10-3	many	TRBJ2-7	TRBD2	CAISTGTKSYEQYF	TGTGCCATCAGCACCGGGACTAAATCCTACGAGCAGTACTTC
TRBV20-1	.	TRBJ2-7	TRBD2	CSASEGLADYEQYF	TGCAGTGCTAGTGAGGGTCTAGCGGACTACGAGCAGTACTTC
TRBV29-1	few	TRBJ2-7	.	CSVVGSRGPYEQYF	TGCAGCGTTGTCGGGTCACGAGGGCCCTACGAGCAGTACTTC
TRBV20-1	.	TRBJ1-2	.	CSANGGHSYGYTF	TGCAGTGCTAACGGGGGGCATAGCTATGGCTACACCTTC
TRBV20-1	.	TRBJ2-1	TRBD2	CSARNLAGGPGEQFF	TGCAGTGCTAGAAATCTAGCGGGAGGGCCGGGTGAGCAGTTCTTC
TRBV29-1	.	TRBJ2-7	.	CSVEGRGWAEEQYF	TGCAGCGTTGAAGGACGGGGCTGGGCGGAGGAGCAGTACTTC
TRBV7-2	few	TRBJ2-7	.	CASSLVASRYEQYF	TGTGCCAGCAGCTTAGTGGCTAGCCGCTACGAGCAGTACTTC
TRBV5-1	.	TRBJ2-1	.	CASSAGTTQETQFF	TGCGCCAGCAGCGCCGGGACGACTCAAGAGACCCAGTTCTTC
TRBV3-1	.	TRBJ1-2	TRBD1	CASSHDSFRGRNYGYTF	TGTGCCAGCAGCCACGATTCCTTCAGGGGGCGTAACTATGGCTACACCTTC
TRBV3-1	many	TRBJ2-3	TRBD2	CASSQVLLAGTDTQYF	TGTGCCAGCAGCCAAGTTTTACTAGCGGGGACAGATACGCAGTATTTT
TRBV20-1	.	TRBJ2-5	.	CSARGEEQYF	TGCAGTGCTAGGGGTGAAGAGCAGTACTTC
TRBV28	.	TRBJ1-4	TRBD1	CASSLPGQRKLFF	TGTGCCAGCAGTCTCCCGGGACAGCGAAAACTGTTTTTT
TRBV10-3	few	TRBJ2-3	TRBD1	CAISEALDRATDTQYF	TGTGCCATCAGTGAGGCCCTGGACAGGGCCACAGATACGCAGTATTTT
TRBV7-9	few	TRBJ1-1	.	CASSFIRGGGTEAFF	TGTGCCAGCAGCTTTATCAGGGGAGGGGGCACTGAAGCTTTCTTT
TRBV28	.	TRBJ1-5	TRBD1	CAIGPSGGGEQPQHF	TGTGCCATCGGGCCGTCAGGGGGCGGGGAACAGCCCCAGCATTTT
TRBV25-1	few	TRBJ2-1	.	CASGIDFDEQFF	TGTGCGTCGGGTATAGATTTCGATGAGCAGTTCTTC
TRBV6-7	.	TRBJ2-7	TRBD1	CASSSCCFSSRQGSSYNEQYF	TGTGCCAGCAGTTCGTGTTGCTTTTCGAGTCGACAGGGCAGCTCCTACAATGAGCAGTACTTC
TRBV11-2	many	TRBJ1-2	TRBD1	CASSLRQGIYGYTF	TGTGCCAGCAGCCTCCGACAGGGCATTTATGGCTACACCTTC
TRBV2	.	TRBJ1-1	.	CSSGQTMNTEAFF	TGTTCCAGCGGACAGACCATGAACACTGAAGCTTTCTTT
TRBV20-1	many	TRBJ1-5	.	CSARNNQPQHF	TGCAGTGCTAGAAACAATCAGCCCCAGCATTTT
TRBV7-9	.	TRBJ2-3	.	CASSFPKLGTDTQYF	TGTGCCAGCAGCTTCCCTAAACTGGGCACAGATACGCAGTATTTT
TRBV20-1	.	TRBJ2-1	TRBD2	CSASPGLAGFHSYNEQFF	TGCAGTGCTAGCCCGGGACTAGCGGGATTTCACTCCTACAATGAGCAGTTCTTC
TRBV7-2	.	TRBJ1-1	.	CASSLSPGENTEAFF	TGTGCCAGCAGCTTATCTCCGGGGGAGAACACTGAAGCTTTCTTT
TRBV7-9	.	TRBJ2-7	.	CASSLLNRDNEQYF	TGTGCCAGCAGTCTCCTCAACAGGGACAATGAGCAGTACTTC
TRBV24-1	few	TRBJ2-7	TRBD1	CATSEYRDRGYEQYF	TGTGCCACCAGTGAGTATAGGGACAGGGGCTACGAGCAGTACTTC
TRBV29-1	many	TRBJ2-3	.	CSALDSQKDTQYF	TGCAGCGCCCTGGACTCTCAGAAGGATACGCAGTATTTT
TRBV5-4	.	TRBJ2-1	TRBD2	CASSLDPPSGSSYNEQFF	TGTGCCAGCAGCTTGGACCCTCCTAGCGGGAGCTCCTACAATGAGCAGTTCTTC
TRBV5-1	.	TRBJ2-1	.	CASSLSFNWGPMESSYNEQFF	TGCGCCAGCAGCTTGTCCTTTAATTGGGGTCCCATGGAGAGCTCCTACAATGAGCAGTTCTTC
TRBV7-9	.	TRBJ1-2	TRBD1	CASSFDRGLSYGYTF	TGTGCCAGCAGCTTTGACAGGGGGTTGAGCTATGGCTACACCTTC
TRBV7-2	few	TRBJ1-5	.	CASSLVRGSSNQPQHF	TGTGCCAGCAGCTTAGTACGGGGCTCTAGCAATCAGCCCCAGCATTTT
TRBV5-4	.	TRBJ1-2	.	CASSLASPGVYGYTF	TGTGCCAGCAGCTTGGCCTCCCCAGGGGTCTATGGCTACACCTTC